This is a list of T cell receptor beta chains from one sample in a study of T cell responses to AZD1222 COVID-19 vaccine. Data came from immunoSEQ multiplex PCR; TCRdb stores just in-frame clones and leaves some out. The sample lists under 200,000 clones, 92% occurring once. The source was peripheral blood, collected 28 days after the second AZD1222 dose. The receptors were gathered from an adult who received the AZD1222 COVID-19 vaccine. Both conserved end residues are part of each CDR3. The D gene is left open where the match is weak. Clone size appears in some rows only: once, few, many, or a class for an expanded clone.

d_gene: NA
j_gene: TRBJ1-2
abundance: NA
v_gene: TRBV4-1
CDR3aa: CASSQGVGQYYGYTF
CDR3nt: TGCGCCAGCAGCCAAGGCGTGGGCCAGTACTATGGCTACACCTTC

d_gene: NA
j_gene: TRBJ1-2
abundance: NA
v_gene: TRBV28
CDR3aa: CASSPARYGYTF
CDR3nt: TGTGCCAGCAGTCCAGCCCGATATGGCTACACCTTC

d_gene: TRBD1
j_gene: TRBJ2-1
abundance: NA
v_gene: TRBV5-4
CDR3aa: CASSPKGQGTTEQFF
CDR3nt: TGTGCCAGCAGCCCGAAGGGACAGGGGACCACTGAGCAGTTCTTC

d_gene: NA
j_gene: TRBJ2-7
abundance: NA
v_gene: TRBV11-2
CDR3aa: CASSLYLWSSYEQYF
CDR3nt: TGTGCCAGCAGCTTATACTTATGGAGCTCCTACGAGCAGTACTTC

d_gene: NA
j_gene: TRBJ2-3
abundance: NA
v_gene: TRBV27
CDR3aa: CASSRDTDTQYF
CDR3nt: TGTGCCAGCAGTCGAGACACAGATACGCAGTATTTT

d_gene: NA
j_gene: TRBJ2-3
abundance: NA
v_gene: TRBV5-6
CDR3aa: CASSPTSRGTDTQYF
CDR3nt: TGTGCCAGCAGCCCCACTAGCCGGGGGACAGATACGCAGTATTTT

d_gene: NA
j_gene: TRBJ1-1
abundance: NA
v_gene: TRBV9
CDR3aa: CASSAARTKADTEAFF
CDR3nt: TGTGCCAGCAGCGCCGCCCGGACAAAGGCGGACACTGAAGCTTTCTTT

d_gene: NA
j_gene: TRBJ2-1
abundance: NA
v_gene: TRBV7-6
CDR3aa: CASSLGYNEQFF
CDR3nt: TGTGCCAGCAGCTTAGGGTATAATGAGCAGTTCTTC

d_gene: NA
j_gene: TRBJ2-7
abundance: NA
v_gene: TRBV30
CDR3aa: CAWSSRDGTYEQYF
CDR3nt: TGTGCCTGGAGTAGCCGGGACGGAACCTACGAGCAGTACTTC

d_gene: TRBD1
j_gene: TRBJ2-3
abundance: NA
v_gene: TRBV28
CDR3aa: CASGQDTDTQYF
CDR3nt: TGTGCCAGCGGACAGGATACAGATACGCAGTATTTT

d_gene: NA
j_gene: TRBJ1-2
abundance: once
v_gene: TRBV5-1
CDR3aa: CASSLGGGPGYTF
CDR3nt: TGCGCCAGCAGCTTGGGCGGGGGGCCTGGCTACACCTTC

d_gene: NA
j_gene: TRBJ2-5
abundance: NA
v_gene: TRBV2
CDR3aa: CASSVGDETQYF
CDR3nt: TGTGCCAGCAGTGTCGGGGATGAGACCCAGTACTTC

d_gene: NA
j_gene: TRBJ2-7
abundance: NA
v_gene: TRBV4-3
CDR3aa: CASSQVRGALTGILYEQYF
CDR3nt: TGCGCCAGCAGCCAAGTTAGGGGGGCGTTGACAGGGATTCTCTACGAGCAGTACTTC

d_gene: NA
j_gene: TRBJ2-1
abundance: NA
v_gene: TRBV5-1
CDR3aa: CASIPRAGAGKKKEQFF
CDR3nt: TGCGCCAGTATCCCCCGGGCAGGGGCAGGGAAAAAGAAGGAGCAGTTCTTC